Below are 14 T cell receptor beta chains sequenced from a single sample in a study of tumor-infiltrating lymphocytes in primary liver carcinoma. The blood RNA (from unsorted whole blood) was obtained, and germline DNA was also extracted. Researchers generated TCR beta cDNA from about 450 ng of total RNA, relying on a constant-region primer. ARM-PCR, slightly modified, supplied the TCR beta libraries through three nested multiplex PCR rounds. The first two PCR rounds used TRBV1-TRBV30 forward primers with a C-beta reverse primer, roughly 10 cycles each. TCRdb used MiXCR to reprocess the multiplex PCR reads, holding one entry per CDR3 protein. The sample has about 330,000 distinct CDR3 sequences, less than 70% seen once; the top ten hold roughly 6.5%. The source material was peripheral blood. These receptors were taken from a man aged 35-49 years with primary liver carcinoma and hepatitis B virus infection.

For this clonotype: Germline and junction disagree at one end, which may indicate a read error. The V gene is TRBV10-3, the J gene TRBJ2-2, with TRBD2 matching over 7 bases. This CDR3 contains 15 residues. Per germline, CDR1 ENHRY and CDR2 SYGVKD. CDR3 in DNA: TGTGCCATCAAATGCGGGAGAGGCGACACCGGGGATCTGTCTTTT. Amino acid sequence: CAIKCGRGDTGDLSF.

V usage is TRBV12-3 or TRBV12-4 and J usage is TRBJ1-6; D unclear. The CDR3 is 15 residues long. Trimming removed 4 bases at V and 5 bases at J, with 12 bases between. The CDR3 coding sequence is TGTGCCAGCAGTTACGATGATGCCGATAATTCACCCCTCCACTTT. It encodes CASSYDDADNSPLHF.

The sample holds a few counts of this clonotype. The V and J genes are TRBV19 and TRBJ2-7; maybe TRBD2 (6 bases). Germline values: CDR1 LNHDA, CDR2 SQIVND (reference sequence). Trimming left V 5 bases short and J 3 bases short, with 14 bases between. This CDR3 is 14 amino acids long. In DNA, the CDR3 is TGTGCCAGTAGTCGTAGGACGGGAGACTACGAGCAGTACTTC. Amino acid sequence: CASSRRTGDYEQYF.

On this clonotype: Its ends do not fully match the called genes, so a read error is possible. The gene calls are TRBV6-1 and TRBJ2-5; 10 positions match TRBD1. Per the germline V gene, CDR1 is MNHNS and CDR2 is SASEGT. The CDR3 contains 17 residues. The CDR3 DNA is TGTGCCAGCAGTTACGGGACAGGGGCCCCTCTTCAAGAGGCCCAGTACTTC. Amino acid sequence: CASSYGTGAPLQEAQYF.

Of note for this clonotype: The CDR3 ends on some other residue instead of the conserved phenylalanine or tryptophan, so this is likely a read error. The chain has TRBV30 and TRBJ2-1, with 7 bases matching TRBD2. Germline V gives CDR1 GTSNPN, CDR2 SVGIG (reference sequence). Trimming removed 3 bases from V and 6 bases from J; junction bases left unmatched: 5. This CDR3 has 13 amino acids. CDR3 in DNA: TGTGCCTGGAGGGGCGGGAGAGGCAATGAGCAGTTCCTC. Protein: CAWRGGRGNEQFL.

Comments on this clonotype: Given a much more abundant clone one base away, this may be a read error. The CDR3 loop is CASGSGTGTDTQYF. Here the CDR3 DNA reads TGTGCTAGTGGTTCGGGGACAGGGACAGATACGCAGTATTTT. The V call is TRBV12-5, the J call TRBJ2-3; 9 nucleotides align to TRBD1. J was trimmed by 3 bases and V by 4 bases; bases with no gene match: 2. Germline CDR1 LGHNT, CDR2 FRNRAP. The CDR3 is 14 amino acids. Full variable domain (rest looked up from reference TRBV12-5 and TRBJ2-3): DARVTQTPRHKVTEMGQEVTMRCQPILGHNTVFWYRQTMMQGLELLAYFRNRAPLDDSGMPKDRFSAEMPDATLATLKIQPSEPRDSAVYFCASGSGTGTDTQYFGPGTRLTVL.

Turning to this clonotype: The junction does not match germline at one end; this may be a read error. The rearrangement uses TRBV5-4 and TRBJ2-7; 7 bases line up with TRBD2. Germline CDR1 SGHNT, CDR2 YYREEE (reference sequence). This CDR3 has 14 residues. The CDR3 sequence: CVSSPGRGAYEQYF. The CDR3 coding sequence is TGTGTCAGCAGTCCGGGACGGGGGGCCTACGAGCAGTACTTC. The complete variable domain, with remaining parts taken from reference TRBV5-4 and TRBJ2-7, reads ETGVTQSPTHLIKTRGQQVTLRCSSQSGHNTVSWYQQALGQGPQFIFQYYREEENGRGNFPPRFSGLQFPNYSSELNVNALELDDSALYLCVSSPGRGAYEQYFGPGTRLTVT.

This clonotype was counted only a few times. The V and J genes are TRBV12-3 or TRBV12-4 and TRBJ1-1; D not resolved. Trimming cost V 3 bases and J 6 bases, with 8 bases left between them. This CDR3 has 12 amino acids. The CDR3 DNA is TGTGCCAGCAGTTTTGTTGGGGCTGAAGCTTTCTTT. It yields the protein CASSFVGAEAFF.

With respect to this clonotype: The junction departs from the called germline gene at one end, perhaps through a read error. The chain has TRBV6-1 and TRBJ2-7, with D perhaps TRBD2 (6 bases). The CDR3 spans 13 residues. Germline-derived CDR1 and CDR2 are MNHNS and SASEGT. Here the CDR3 DNA reads TGCGCCAGCAGTGTGAGGAGGGCCAACGAGCAGTACTTC. This sequence encodes CASSVRRANEQYF.

Many counts were recorded for this clonotype. V usage is TRBV12-3 or TRBV12-4 and J usage is TRBJ1-1, with unresolved D. This CDR3 contains 16 residues. V was trimmed by 0 bases and J by 5 bases, leaving 16 bases between them. CDR3 bases: TGTGCCAGCAGTTTAGCGGTGGGAGGGTCGTGGACTGAAGCTTTCTTT. Residues: CASSLAVGGSWTEAFF.

The chain uses TRBV6-1 and TRBJ1-1; 7 bases map to TRBD1. The CDR3 consists of 13 residues. V was pared by 11 bases and J by 2 bases, with 8 bases of the junction left unmatched. CDR1 is MNHNS and CDR2 is SASEGT in the germline V gene. The DNA of the CDR3 is TGTGCCGGCTCCAGGGGGTTAAACACTGAAGCTTTCTTT. It encodes CAGSRGLNTEAFF.

This clonotype was detected many times. CDR3 sequence: CASSSGLDEQFF. The CDR3 nucleotides are TGTGCCAGCAGTTCGGGGTTGGATGAGCAGTTCTTC. The chain joins TRBV6-5 to TRBJ2-1; D might be TRBD2 (5 bases). This CDR3 is built from 12 residues. V was clipped by 4 bases and J by 8 bases, with 9 bases between them. Per germline, CDR1 MNHEY and CDR2 SVGAGI.

On this clonotype: It may be a read error: a sequence one base away is much more abundant. The chain joins TRBV6-1 to TRBJ1-2, with no clear D. Looked up from germline, CDR1 is MNHNS and CDR2 is SASEGT. This CDR3 comprises 13 residues. CDR3 loop: CASSDLRVPGSTF. The CDR3 DNA follows: TGTGCCAGCAGTGATCTAAGGGTACCCGGCTCCACCTTC.

This clonotype was recorded a few times. The CDR3 coding sequence is TGTGCCAGCAGTTTACTTACCGGGACTAGCAGAAAGAATGAGCAGTTCTTC. This encodes CASSLLTGTSRKNEQFF. J is TRBJ2-1 and V is TRBV6-5; 9 nucleotides line up with TRBD2. This CDR3 has 17 residues. Germline loops: CDR1 MNHEY, CDR2 SVGAGI. The V segment lost 4 bases and the J segment 7 bases; nucleotides outside the gene matches: 14.